This T cell receptor beta chain was profiled in a study of blood T cell repertoires in COVID-19. Overall study: Samples representing acute and convalescent COVID-19 were sourced from the United States, Italy and Spain. PBMCs, B-cell-depleted T cells, or T cells were the source of the cDNA or gDNA that made up the material.

This CDR3 has 14 amino acids. V lost 0 bases and J lost 2, with 7 bases in between. Germline V gives CDR1 LGHDT, CDR2 YNNKEL (reference sequence). Source study methods: From reference gene primer amplification, estimates of nucleated cell counts were derived. Here immunoSEQ multiplex PCR was the method, and the copy in TCRdb shows in-frame clones only, minus some. That table gives V, J and clone size, and the DNA gave D and trimming. Among 130,000 to 150,000 clones listed, approximately 86% were seen once. J is TRBJ2-5 and V is TRBV3-1 (or the pseudogene TRBV3-2); tentatively, D is TRBD1 (5 bases). The receptor's source is a man in his 70s with acute or convalescent COVID-19. Specimen: peripheral blood. The CDR3 here is CASSQETGQETQYF. The CDR3 DNA reads TGTGCCAGCAGCCAAGAAACAGGACAAGAGACCCAGTACTTC.